Following are 18 T cell receptor beta chains from one sample sequenced in a study of blood T cell repertoires in COVID-19. Using immunoSEQ multiplex PCR, the repertoire was profiled, and TCRdb retains in-frame clones only, with some absent. This table holds some 220,000 clones, about 81% found once. The sequencing input was peripheral blood. The receptors here all came from an older woman with COVID-19, enrolled during active disease.

The chain uses TRBV6-2 or TRBV6-3 and TRBJ2-1, with 10 bases identical to TRBD2. Germline assignment: CDR1 MNHEY and CDR2 SVGEGT. Unmatched junction bases numbered 4, after V lost 5 bases and J lost 3 bases. The CDR3 consists of 15 residues. CDR3 DNA: TGTGCCAGCAGTCTAGCGGGAGACCACTACAATGAGCAGTTCTTC. Its translation is CASSLAGDHYNEQFF.

The genes are TRBV19 and TRBJ1-5; no clear D. Trimming shortened V by 5 bases and J by 3 bases, and 17 bases separated the two germline ends. CDR1 is LNHDA, CDR2 SQIVND, per germline (reference sequence). The CDR3 contains 16 residues. This CDR3 is CASSQTLSHINQPQHF. For the CDR3, the DNA is TGTGCCAGTAGTCAGACTCTCTCCCATATCAATCAGCCCCAGCATTTT.

This chain joins TRBV28 and TRBJ2-5; TRBD2 is a possible D gene (6 bases). Germline V CDR1 and CDR2: MDHEN, SYDVKM. Trimming cost V 4 bases and J 7 bases, with 16 bases left between them. CDR3 length: 14 amino acids. Here the CDR3 DNA reads TGTGCCAGCAGTTCCTCCCGACACGGGGGGACCCAGTACTTC. Translating it yields CASSSSRHGGTQYF.

The rearrangement links TRBV21-1 to TRBJ2-1; the DNA was not compared with TRBD2, the D call given in the table. TRBV21-1 is flagged as a pseudogene. This CDR3 spans 21 amino acids. CDR3 nucleotides: TGTGCCAGCACAGCACCGGACTCGCAAAAACTAGCCCCTCACCACTACAATGAGCAGTTCTTC. Translation: CASTAPDSQKLAPHHYNEQFF.

This rearrangement joins TRBV5-1 to TRBJ2-2; TRBD2 aligns across 9 bases. Germline V gives CDR1 SGHRS, CDR2 YFSETQ. The CDR3 is 15 residues long. Trimming took 4 bases from V and 6 from J; bases not matched to a gene: 7. The CDR3 DNA reads TGCGCCAGCAGCCCTGTAGCGGGAGTTTCCGGGGAGCTGTTTTTT. It encodes CASSPVAGVSGELFF.

The chain recombines TRBV7-2 with TRBJ2-2; 13 bases map to TRBD2. The germline CDR1 and CDR2 sequences are SGHTA and FQGNSA. J lost 4 bases, V lost 3 bases, and 8 bases had no gene match. The CDR3 covers 18 residues. CDR3 residues: CASSFGPTSGRATGELFF. The CDR3 DNA reads as TGTGCCAGCAGCTTTGGGCCTACTAGCGGGAGGGCCACCGGGGAGCTGTTTTTT.

The gene calls are TRBV12-3 or TRBV12-4 and TRBJ1-1, with TRBD1 identical over 7 bases. Unmatched junction bases numbered 8, after V lost 9 bases and J lost 4 bases. This CDR3 region has 13 residues. CDR3 in DNA: TGTGCCAGTAATCAGGGGGTGGTCACTGAAGCTTTCTTT. It codes for CASNQGVVTEAFF.

The chain links TRBV19 to TRBJ1-5; 9 positions agree with TRBD1. The CDR3 is 16 residues long. Germline V CDR1 and CDR2: LNHDA, SQIVND (reference sequence). The junction had 7 bases not matched to a gene; V was cut back by 4 bases and J by 3 bases. The CDR3 region is CASSSYGTGFNQPQHF. In DNA, the CDR3 is TGTGCCAGTAGTAGTTACGGGACAGGGTTCAATCAGCCCCAGCATTTT.

The CDR3 region is CSASPPGFYGYTF. CDR3 coding DNA: TGCAGTGCTAGTCCTCCGGGGTTCTATGGCTACACCTTC. This chain connects TRBV20-1 to TRBJ1-2; D gene unclear. Germline V lookup: CDR1 DFQATT, CDR2 SNEGSKA (reference sequence). The CDR3 runs 13 residues. V was clipped by 3 bases and J by 4 bases, with 12 bases between them.

This clone was detected only once. The rearrangement links TRBV5-1 to TRBJ2-1; 10 bases fit TRBD2. Trimming cost V 4 bases and J 9 bases; bases outside gene matches: 10. CDR1 is SGHRS and CDR2 is YFSETQ in the germline V gene. The CDR3 is 15 residues long. This chain's CDR3 is CASSRLAGGNSEQFF. The DNA of the CDR3 is TGCGCCAGCAGCCGATTAGCGGGAGGTAATAGTGAGCAGTTCTTC.

A note on this clone: This CDR3 is also generated by other DNA sequences in the sample. This chain connects TRBV18 to TRBJ1-1; D not certain. Germline V gives CDR1 KGHSH, CDR2 LQKENI. Trimming pared 3 bases from V and 3 bases from J, leaving 8 bases between. CDR3 length: 13 residues. CDR3 sequence reads: CASSPARDTEAFF. CDR3 coding DNA: TGTGCCAGCTCACCCGCACGGGACACTGAAGCTTTCTTT. Combining the CDR3 with reference TRBV18 and TRBJ1-1 gives the whole variable domain NAGVMQNPRHLVRRRGQEARLRCSPMKGHSHVYWYRQLPEEGLKFMVYLQKENIIDESGMPKERFSAEFPKEGPSILRIQQVVRGDSAAYFCASSPARDTEAFFGQGTRLTVV.

This clone was picked up one time. This chain uses TRBV7-9 with TRBJ2-2; D call uncertain. Germline values: CDR1 SEHNR, CDR2 FQNEAQ (reference sequence). The CDR3 length is 14 residues. Trimming cost V 5 bases and J 4 bases, with 11 bases left between them. The CDR3 protein is CASSRRPLTGELFF. In DNA form, the CDR3 reads TGTGCCAGCAGCCGGAGACCCCTCACCGGGGAGCTGTTTTTT.

This clone was observed a single time. The V and J genes are TRBV11-1 and TRBJ2-3, with a tentative D call TRBD2 (6 bases). The V end lost 2 bases, the J end lost 0 bases, and 12 bases lay between the germline ends. The CDR3 spans 16 residues. CDR1 and CDR2 from the germline V gene are SGHAT and FQDESV (reference sequence). CDR3 protein: CASSLYPGASTDTQYF. As DNA, the CDR3 is TGTGCCAGCAGCTTATATCCGGGAGCTAGCACAGATACGCAGTATTTT.

The chain links TRBV18 to TRBJ2-3; D is unclear. Germline CDR1 reads KGHSH; CDR2 reads LQKENI. V lost 3 bases and J lost 0, with 10 bases in between. The CDR3 extends over 15 amino acids. The CDR3 DNA is TGTGCCAGCTCACCGAGGCCGTTAAGCACAGATACGCAGTATTTT. Protein product: CASSPRPLSTDTQYF.

The rearrangement joins TRBV7-9 to TRBJ1-1; TRBD1 is a possible D gene (5 bases). This CDR3 contains 14 residues. V was clipped by 5 bases and J by 1 base, with 11 bases between them. Germline assignment: CDR1 SEHNR and CDR2 FQNEAQ (reference sequence). The CDR3: CASSETDSNTEAFF. The CDR3 nucleotides are TGTGCCAGCAGCGAGACAGATTCGAACACTGAAGCTTTCTTT.

The chain has TRBV6-6 and TRBJ1-1; a possible D gene is TRBD1 (5 bases). CDR3 size: 12 residues. Germline assignment: CDR1 MNHNY and CDR2 SVGAGI (reference sequence). With 6 bases removed from V and 3 bases from J, the gap between germline ends came to 8 bases. The CDR3 sequence is CASSLGDTEAFF. CDR3 nucleotides: TGTGCCAGCAGCTTAGGGGACACTGAAGCTTTCTTT.

V gene TRBV6-6 combines with J gene TRBJ1-2; D may be TRBD1 (5 bases). V was trimmed by 7 bases and J by 4 bases, leaving 19 bases between them. The CDR3 consists of 15 residues. CDR1 MNHNY and CDR2 SVGAGI come from the germline V gene (reference sequence). The CDR3 protein is CASTSSQGFLYGYTF. The CDR3 DNA is TGTGCCAGCACCTCTTCCCAGGGTTTCCTCTATGGCTACACCTTC.

The genes are TRBV5-4 and TRBJ2-1; 9 nucleotides agree with TRBD2. The CDR3 is 16 residues long. In germline, CDR1 is SGHNT, CDR2 YYREEE (reference sequence). The ends lost 4 bases at V and 2 bases at J; junction bases unmatched: 7. In DNA, the CDR3 is TGTGCCAGCAGCGGGCTCGGCGGGAGGGCCTACAATGAGCAGTTCTTC. It codes for CASSGLGGRAYNEQFF. The complete variable domain, with remaining parts taken from reference TRBV5-4 and TRBJ2-1, reads ETGVTQSPTHLIKTRGQQVTLRCSSQSGHNTVSWYQQALGQGPQFIFQYYREEENGRGNFPPRFSGLQFPNYSSELNVNALELDDSALYLCASSGLGGRAYNEQFFGPGTRLTVL.